This T cell receptor (beta chain) was found in a study of T cells after yellow fever vaccination. TCRdb independently ran MiXCR on the 5' RACE reads; one entry per CDR3 protein. The sample comprises 600,000 to 750,000 distinct CDR3 sequences, 9% to 15% of which are singletons, and around 14% rests with the top ten. CDR3 length: 13 amino acids. CDR1 is DFQATT and CDR2 is SNEGSKA in the germline V gene (reference sequence). Trimming pared 1 base from V and 7 bases from J, leaving 13 bases between. This clonotype was recorded at least ten times. The origin of this receptor is a young man who received the YFV17D yellow fever vaccine. Sequencing used PBMCs, obtained on the day of the yellow fever booster vaccination. The chain recombines TRBV20-1 with TRBJ1-1; D possibly corresponds to TRBD1 (5 bases). The CDR3 sequence is CSARGGGTIEAFF. In DNA, the CDR3 is TGCAGTGCTAGAGGCGGGGGGACGATTGAAGCTTTCTTT.